These T cell receptor beta chains were read from a single sample in a study of CD8 T cells in ankylosing spondylitis. TCRdb ran MiXCR on the 5' RACE reads and lists one entry per CDR3 protein. This sample has about 96,000 distinct CDR3 sequences, with 25% to 35% found just once. The sample consisted of blood, either unsorted or a sorted T cell fraction (not recorded which). The receptors were gathered from a male donor with ankylosing spondylitis or in good health (not recorded which). Each CDR3 is given with its conserved first and last residue. Each record gives: J gene, clone size, D gene, V gene, CDR3 DNA, CDR3 protein. A D gene is named only where the DNA matches it firmly. The listing skips clone size in some rows; elsewhere it reads once, few, many or a size class.

TRBJ2-7	NA	TRBD2	TRBV12-3/TRBV12-4	TGTGCCAGCAGTCTACTAGCGGGAGGCCAAGAGCAGTACTTC	CASSLLAGGQEQYF
TRBJ2-3	NA	NA	TRBV7-9	TGTGCCAGCAGCTTAACCGGACCCACTAGCACAGATACGCAGTATTTT	CASSLTGPTSTDTQYF
TRBJ2-3	many	NA	TRBV20-1	TGCAGTGCCAGATTGGGGGAGCGTGATACGCAGTATTTT	CSARLGERDTQYF
TRBJ2-2	few	NA	TRBV10-2	TGCGCCAGCAGTGACCTGGCTGCCGGGGAGCTGTTTTTT	CASSDLAAGELFF
TRBJ2-1	NA	NA	TRBV7-9	TGTGCCAGCAGCCCTAGGACAGCTCCCTACAATGAGCAGTTCTTC	CASSPRTAPYNEQFF
TRBJ1-4	NA	NA	TRBV6-1	TGTGCCAGCAGTCCAAGGGGGGCTGTTAGTGAAAAACTGTTTTTT	CASSPRGAVSEKLFF
TRBJ2-3	NA	NA	TRBV18	TGTGCCAGCTCACCAAGTCCACAGGGCACAGATACGCAGTATTTT	CASSPSPQGTDTQYF
TRBJ2-1	NA	TRBD2	TRBV11-3	TGTGCCAGCAGCCAGAGACTAGCGGGAGGGTGGAATGAGCAGTTCTTC	CASSQRLAGGWNEQFF
TRBJ2-7	NA	TRBD1	TRBV7-8	TGTGCCAGCAGGATAGACAGGGCCTACGAGCAGTACTTC	CASRIDRAYEQYF
TRBJ2-1	few	TRBD2	TRBV6-2/TRBV6-3	TGTGCCAGCAGATCTAGCGGGGGCTACAATGAGCAGTTCTTC	CASRSSGGYNEQFF
TRBJ1-3	NA	TRBD1	TRBV28	TGTGCCAGCAGTTACGCAGGAGGGACAGGGGGCTCATCGGGAAACACCATATATTTT	CASSYAGGTGGSSGNTIYF
TRBJ1-2	NA	TRBD1	TRBV2	TGTGCCAGCATACCGGGGACAGAACCGTATGGCTACACCTTC	CASIPGTEPYGYTF
TRBJ2-3	NA	NA	TRBV30	TGTGCCTGGAGGGACTATACGCAGTATTTT	CAWRDYTQYF
TRBJ1-5	NA	TRBD1	TRBV18	TGTGCCAGCTCTCCGATACAGGGGAATAGCAATCAGCCCCAGCATTTT	CASSPIQGNSNQPQHF
TRBJ1-1	many	NA	TRBV5-1	TGCGCCAGCAGCTTGGCGGTCGGGGGCTACACTGAAGCTTTCTTT	CASSLAVGGYTEAFF
TRBJ2-1	NA	TRBD2	TRBV20-1	TGCAGTGCTAGGGGGGAAGCGGGAGTTAATGAGCAGTTCTTC	CSARGEAGVNEQFF
TRBJ1-5	NA	NA	TRBV20-1	TGCAGTGCCGGGCCCAGGCCTTATCAGCCCCAGCATTTT	CSAGPRPYQPQHF
TRBJ2-5	NA	NA	TRBV20-1	TGCAGTGCTAGACTAGGACAAGAGACCCAGTACTTC	CSARLGQETQYF
TRBJ2-1	few	TRBD2	TRBV7-2	TGTGCCAGCAGCTTTAGCGGGAGTGTCCCCAATGAGCAGTTCTTC	CASSFSGSVPNEQFF
TRBJ2-6	many	NA	TRBV20-1	TGCAGTGCTAGAGCTAACTCTGGGGCCAACGTCCTGACTTTC	CSARANSGANVLTF
TRBJ2-1	NA	NA	TRBV3-1	TGTGCCAGCAGTCCCCCCTGGTCGGGTGGACTCAATGAGCAGTTCTTC	CASSPPWSGGLNEQFF
TRBJ1-1	NA	NA	TRBV20-1	TGCAGTGCTCAGAAGAACACTGAAGCTTTCTTT	CSAQKNTEAFF
TRBJ1-2	few	NA	TRBV25-1	TGTGCCAGCAGTGAATTCAACTCGTATGGCTACACCTTC	CASSEFNSYGYTF
TRBJ2-3	NA	NA	TRBV15	TGTGCCACCAGCAGTACAGCACGGGGTGGCACAGATACGCAGTATTTT	CATSSTARGGTDTQYF
TRBJ2-2	NA	NA	TRBV12-3/TRBV12-4	TGTGCCAGCAGTCCGCAACGCGGGGAGCTGTTTTTT	CASSPQRGELFF
TRBJ2-7	NA	TRBD1	TRBV5-1	TGCGCCAGCAGCTTCAATCGCAGGGGGTACGAGCAGTACTTC	CASSFNRRGYEQYF
TRBJ2-3	NA	NA	TRBV7-8	TGTGCCAGCAGCCGCTATGGGGCCACAGATACGCAGTATTTT	CASSRYGATDTQYF
TRBJ2-1	NA	NA	TRBV20-1	TGCAGTGCTAGTGATGAGGGAGCTTACAATGAGCAGTTCTTC	CSASDEGAYNEQFF
TRBJ2-3	NA	TRBD2	TRBV20-1	TGCAGTGCTAGCTCAGGGCGGGGGGGAAACACAGATACGCAGTATTTT	CSASSGRGGNTDTQYF